These 25 T cell receptor beta chains were all obtained from the same sample, sequenced in a study of CD8 T cells in ankylosing spondylitis. TCRdb re-derived calls from the 5' RACE reads in MiXCR, one entry per CDR3 protein. The sample contains 150,000 to 200,000 distinct CDR3 sequences, over 10% of which appear only once. The sample comprised blood, either unsorted or a sorted T cell fraction (not recorded which). The receptor source for this set is a female donor with ankylosing spondylitis or in good health (not recorded which).

This clonotype occurred many times. This rearrangement joins TRBV27 to TRBJ1-6; tentative D call: TRBD1 (6 bases). Per the germline V gene, CDR1 is MNHEY and CDR2 is SMNVEV (reference sequence). Deletions cut 0 bases from V and 7 bases from J, with 22 bases between. The CDR3 has 19 residues. The CDR3 loop reads CASSLSGPDRTPDNSPLHF. In DNA form, the CDR3 reads TGTGCCAGCAGTTTATCGGGTCCCGACAGGACCCCGGACAATTCACCCCTCCACTTT.

The sample holds many counts of this clonotype. The genes are TRBV6-1 and TRBJ1-2, with D possibly TRBD1 on 5 matching bases. The CDR3 consists of 13 residues. The germline CDR1 and CDR2 sequences are MNHNS and SASEGT. With 7 bases removed from V and 3 bases from J, the gap between germline ends came to 12 bases. The chain's CDR3 is CASTWGRDYGYTF. The CDR3 DNA reads as TGTGCCAGCACCTGGGGCAGGGACTATGGCTACACCTTC.

The chain couples TRBV20-1 to TRBJ2-7; 12 nucleotides match TRBD2. J lost 3 bases, V lost 4 bases, and 7 bases had no gene match. The CDR3 runs 15 residues. CDR1 is DFQATT and CDR2 is SNEGSKA in the germline V gene (reference sequence). Here the CDR3 DNA reads TGCAGTGCTACCCCGACGACTAGCGGGAGCTACGAGCAGTACTTC. Amino acids: CSATPTTSGSYEQYF.

Ten or more counts support this clonotype. J is TRBJ1-3 and V is TRBV7-9; D remains ambiguous. The CDR3 has 14 amino acids. Germline lookup yields CDR1 SEHNR and CDR2 FQNEAQ (reference sequence). The V end lost 5 bases, the J end lost 5 bases, and 13 bases lay between the germline ends. CDR3 coding DNA: TGTGCCAGCAGCACGGACCGGGTCCGAAACACCATATATTTT. Translation: CASSTDRVRNTIYF.

V usage is TRBV20-1 and J usage is TRBJ1-2; the D is unclear. Trimming removed 5 bases from V and 5 bases from J, with 18 bases in between. Per the germline V gene, CDR1 is DFQATT and CDR2 is SNEGSKA (reference sequence). The CDR3 loop spans 14 amino acids. The chain's CDR3 is CSADPNRVGYGYTF. CDR3 bases: TGCAGTGCTGATCCCAACAGAGTAGGGTATGGCTACACCTTC.

This clonotype was seen more than once but under ten times. V gene TRBV5-1 combines with J gene TRBJ1-5; tentative D call: TRBD1 (5 bases). CDR3 length: 18 residues. Trimming stripped 3 bases from V and 2 bases from J, with 21 bases between. Germline loops: CDR1 SGHRS, CDR2 YFSETQ. The CDR3 protein is CASSSRDHQGCGNQPQHF. The CDR3 DNA reads TGCGCCAGCAGCTCCCGGGACCACCAGGGTTGCGGCAATCAGCCCCAGCATTTT.

The rearrangement joins TRBV10-3 to TRBJ2-1; TRBD1 aligns across 7 bases. V lost 5 bases, J lost 1 base, and 2 bases stayed unmatched. CDR1 ENHRY and CDR2 SYGVKD come from the germline V gene. This CDR3 comprises 14 residues. The CDR3 sequence: CAISRDRSYNEQFF. Written as DNA, the CDR3 is TGTGCCATCAGTAGGGACAGATCCTACAATGAGCAGTTCTTC.

The chain uses TRBV20-1 and TRBJ2-7, with D perhaps given as TRBD1 or TRBD2 (5 bases each). This CDR3 contains 13 residues. Looked up from germline, CDR1 is DFQATT and CDR2 is SNEGSKA (reference sequence). V dropped 0 bases and J dropped 9 bases, with 15 bases sitting between them. The CDR3 DNA sequence: TGCAGTGCTAGAGATGTGGGGGTAGACGGGCAGTACTTC. This translates into CSARDVGVDGQYF.

With regard to this clonotype: Since a much larger clone is just one base distant, this may be a read error. In this CDR3 the conserved last residue, phenylalanine or tryptophan, is missing, so a read error is likely. The J gene is TRBJ2-7, the V gene TRBV7-6; D remains ambiguous. Trimming removed 2 bases from V and 3 bases from J, with 17 bases in between. Germline CDR1 and CDR2: SGHVS and FNYEAQ. CDR3 size: 16 residues. The CDR3 sequence: CASSLKGNPTDYEQYY. The CDR3 DNA sequence: TGTGCCAGCAGCTTAAAAGGTAACCCAACTGACTACGAGCAGTACTAC.

V usage is TRBV5-4 and J usage is TRBJ2-7; D is unclear. Trimming stripped 5 bases from V and 4 bases from J, with 19 bases between. The CDR3 covers 15 residues. Germline V lookup: CDR1 SGHNT, CDR2 YYREEE (reference sequence). The CDR3 reads CASSRSGRPSYEQYF. The CDR3 DNA reads as TGTGCCAGCAGTCGGTCGGGCAGACCCAGTTACGAGCAGTACTTC.

This clonotype was observed at least ten times. The gene calls are TRBV5-6 and TRBJ2-1, with TRBD2 identical over 8 bases. V lost 1 base to trimming and J lost 9 bases; unmatched junction nucleotides: 15. Germline V gene data show CDR1 as SGHDT and CDR2 as YYEEEE. The CDR3 loop spans 17 amino acids. The CDR3 region has the DNA TGTGCCAGCAGCTTGTGGGGCCTATCGGGAGGGCCAGGTGAGCAGTTCTTC. Translating gives CASSLWGLSGGPGEQFF.

A note on this clonotype: A much larger clone differs from this one at a single base, so this may be a read error. The CDR3 DNA sequence: TGTACCAGCAAAATGGGACAGGCGAACACTGAAGCTTTCTTT. It codes for CTSKMGQANTEAFF. The chain carries TRBV6-4 and TRBJ1-1, with 8 bases that match TRBD1. The CDR3 loop spans 14 amino acids. CDR1 and CDR2 (germline): MRHNA, SNTAGT.

This clonotype was seen a few times. The gene calls are TRBV12-3 or TRBV12-4 and TRBJ2-1, with a tentative D call TRBD1 (6 bases). Trimming pared 7 bases from V and 0 bases from J, leaving 13 bases between. CDR3 length: 15 residues. CDR3 protein: CASKGDASSYNEQFF. The DNA for the CDR3 is TGTGCCAGCAAGGGGGACGCTAGCTCCTACAATGAGCAGTTCTTC.

This clonotype showed up many times. V is TRBV7-3 and J is TRBJ2-2, with D perhaps TRBD2 (6 bases). The V and J ends lost 1 base and 4 bases respectively, with 10 bases between them. Germline values: CDR1 SGHTA, CDR2 FQGTGA. This CDR3 region has 15 residues. DNA of the CDR3: TGTGCCAGCAGCTTAAGACTAGACGGCACCGGGGAGCTGTTTTTT. It encodes CASSLRLDGTGELFF.

This clonotype was seen many times. At one boundary the junction diverges from the germline segment, which might be a read error. The chain's CDR3 is CASSRGGNTIYF. The CDR3 DNA is TGTGCCAGCAGCCGTGGGGGAAACACTATATATTTT. The V gene is TRBV9, the J gene TRBJ1-3, with D perhaps matching TRBD1 (5 bases). The CDR3 consists of 12 residues. Germline V gene sequence: CDR1 SGDLS, CDR2 YYNGEE.

There are many counts of this clonotype. The gene calls are TRBV28 and TRBJ1-5, with D hard to call. The CDR3 extends over 17 amino acids. Germline CDR1 is MDHEN and CDR2 is SYDVKM. V dropped 1 base and J dropped 3 bases, with 16 bases sitting between them. The CDR3 region is CASSLLRTPVDNQPQHF. CDR3 in DNA: TGTGCCAGCAGTTTATTAAGGACCCCGGTTGACAATCAGCCCCAGCATTTT. The whole variable domain, remainder taken from reference TRBV28 and TRBJ1-5, is DVKVTQSSRYLVKRTGEKVFLECVQDMDHENMFWYRQDPGLGLRLIYFSYDVKMKEKGDIPEGYSVSREKKERFSLILESASTNQTSMYLCASSLLRTPVDNQPQHFGDGTRLSIL.

This clonotype was observed many times. V usage is TRBV28 and J usage is TRBJ2-5, with TRBD1 matching 8 bases. The germline CDR1 and CDR2 sequences are MDHEN and SYDVKM. CDR3 size: 15 residues. V dropped 1 base and J dropped 4; count of bases not matched to a gene: 5. CDR3 sequence reads: CASSLFDRGRETQYF. The CDR3, as DNA: TGTGCCAGCAGTTTATTCGACAGGGGCCGAGAGACCCAGTACTTC.

This chain uses TRBV4-3 with TRBJ2-2, with a weak D call TRBD2 (6 bases). V was clipped by 0 bases and J by 5 bases, with 7 bases between them. Per the germline V gene, CDR1 is LGHNA and CDR2 is YSLEER. This CDR3 spans 14 amino acids. CDR3 amino acids: CASSQDGGTGELFF. The CDR3 DNA sequence: TGCGCCAGCAGCCAAGATGGGGGGACCGGGGAGCTGTTTTTT.

This clonotype was observed a handful of times. The rearrangement links TRBV27 to TRBJ1-2, with a possible D match to TRBD1 (6 bases). There are 14 residues in the CDR3. Germline values: CDR1 MNHEY, CDR2 SMNVEV (reference sequence). Trimming pared 6 bases from V and 7 bases from J, leaving 18 bases between. For the CDR3, the DNA is TGTGCCAGCAGCTGGGGGGGACAACATCCTGGCTACACCTTC. It codes for CASSWGGQHPGYTF.

This clonotype was detected many times. The chain has TRBV20-1 and TRBJ2-2, with 7 positions matching TRBD1. The germline gives CDR1 DFQATT, CDR2 SNEGSKA (reference sequence). CDR3 size: 13 residues. The V segment lost 4 bases and the J segment 3 bases; nucleotides outside the gene matches: 2. CDR3 amino acids: CSAKQGYTGELFF. CDR3 coding DNA: TGCAGTGCTAAACAGGGGTACACCGGGGAGCTGTTTTTT.

At least ten counts were recorded for this clonotype. The J gene is TRBJ2-1, the V gene TRBV5-1; D unresolved. The CDR3 has 15 residues. CDR1 is SGHRS, CDR2 YFSETQ, per germline. V lost 3 bases to trimming and J lost 0 bases, with 10 bases between them. The CDR3 protein is CASSYGRSSYNEQFF. Written as DNA, the CDR3 is TGCGCCAGCAGCTACGGCAGAAGCTCCTACAATGAGCAGTTCTTC. Complete variable domain (other parts from reference TRBV5-1 and TRBJ2-1): KAGVTQTPRYLIKTRGQQVTLSCSPISGHRSVSWYQQTPGQGLQFLFEYFSETQRNKGNFPGRFSGRQFSNSRSEMNVSTLELGDSALYLCASSYGRSSYNEQFFGPGTRLTVL.

The V and J genes are TRBV7-2 and TRBJ1-1; TRBD1 matches 7 bases. The CDR3 sequence is 15 residues long. Germline V gives CDR1 SGHTA, CDR2 FQGNSA. The V segment lost 4 bases and the J segment 4 bases; nucleotides outside the gene matches: 9. CDR3 coding DNA: TGTGCCAGCAGCTCGGGTGGGCAGGGGGTCACTGAAGCTTTCTTT. Translated: CASSSGGQGVTEAFF.

This clonotype was found many times. The V and J genes are TRBV12-3 or TRBV12-4 and TRBJ2-1; TRBD1 matches 9 bases. J lost 8 bases, V lost 2 bases, and 7 bases had no gene match. The CDR3 length is 15 residues. CDR3 sequence (DNA): TGTGCCAGCAGTTTATTGGACAGGGGTTCGTATGAGCAGTTCTTC. Translated: CASSLLDRGSYEQFF.

In this sample, this clonotype turned up a few times. The chain recombines TRBV6-2 or TRBV6-3 with TRBJ2-2, with TRBD1 matching 10 bases. The ends lost 7 bases at V and 3 bases at J; junction bases unmatched: 5. Germline V CDR1 and CDR2: MNHEY, SVGEGT. The CDR3 runs 15 residues. The CDR3 is CASKHGQGDTGELFF. CDR3 DNA: TGTGCCAGCAAACACGGACAGGGGGACACCGGGGAGCTGTTTTTT.

V usage is TRBV28 and J usage is TRBJ2-1; D is undetermined. The V and J ends lost 3 bases and 6 bases respectively, with 18 bases between them. The CDR3 contains 16 residues. The germline gives CDR1 MDHEN, CDR2 SYDVKM. Here the CDR3 reads CASSLAGSLKANEQFF. CDR3 DNA sequence: TGTGCCAGCAGTTTGGCAGGTTCGCTAAAAGCCAATGAGCAGTTCTTC.